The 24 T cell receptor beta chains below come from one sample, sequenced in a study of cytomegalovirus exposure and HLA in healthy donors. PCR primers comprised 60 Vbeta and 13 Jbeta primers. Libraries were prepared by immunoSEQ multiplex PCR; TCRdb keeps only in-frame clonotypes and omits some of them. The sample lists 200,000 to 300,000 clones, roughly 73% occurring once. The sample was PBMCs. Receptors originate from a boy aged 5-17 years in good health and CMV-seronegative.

The CDR3 DNA reads TGTGCCAGCAGCAGAGACGGGGGACAGTTACCCGGGTGGTCCTACAATGAGCAGTTCTTC. It yields the protein CASSRDGGQLPGWSYNEQFF. The rearrangement uses TRBV21-1 and TRBJ2-1; the table calls TRBD1, which could not be checked here. TRBV21-1 is reported as a pseudogene. The CDR3 covers 20 residues.

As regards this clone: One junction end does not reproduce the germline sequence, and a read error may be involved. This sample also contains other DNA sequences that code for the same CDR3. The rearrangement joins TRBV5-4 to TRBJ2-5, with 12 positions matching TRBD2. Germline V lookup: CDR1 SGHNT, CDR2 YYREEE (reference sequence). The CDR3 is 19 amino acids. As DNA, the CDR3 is TGCGCCAGCAGCTTGTATCTAGCGGGGGGGCTAGGAGGTGGGGAGACCCAGTACTTC. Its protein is CASSLYLAGGLGGGETQYF.

DNA for the CDR3: TGTGCCAGCAGCTTAGCCCCCGCAGAACATACGCAGTATTTT. Its protein product is CASSLAPAEHTQYF. V and J are TRBV11-2 and TRBJ2-3; the D is unclear. Trimming removed 1 base from V and 7 bases from J, with 12 bases in between. CDR1 and CDR2 (germline): SGHAT, FQNNGV. The CDR3 spans 14 residues.

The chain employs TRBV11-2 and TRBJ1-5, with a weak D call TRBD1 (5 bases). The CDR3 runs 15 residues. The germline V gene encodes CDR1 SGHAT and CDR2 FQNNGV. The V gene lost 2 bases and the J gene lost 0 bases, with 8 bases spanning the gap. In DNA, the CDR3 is TGTGCCAGCAGCTTAAGCAGGGATAGCAATCAGCCCCAGCATTTT. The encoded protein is CASSLSRDSNQPQHF.

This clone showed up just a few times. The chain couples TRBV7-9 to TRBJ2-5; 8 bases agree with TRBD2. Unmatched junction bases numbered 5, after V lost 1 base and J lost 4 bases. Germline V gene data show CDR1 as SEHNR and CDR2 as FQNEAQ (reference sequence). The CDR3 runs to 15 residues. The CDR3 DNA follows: TGTGCCAGCAGCTTAGTATTAGCGGGAAGAGAGACCCAGTACTTC. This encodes CASSLVLAGRETQYF. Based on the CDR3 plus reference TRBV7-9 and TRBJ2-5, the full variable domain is DTGVSQNPRHKITKRGQNVTFRCDPISEHNRLYWYRQTLGQGPEFLTYFQNEAQLEKSRLLSDRFSAERPKGSFSTLEIQRTEQGDSAMYLCASSLVLAGRETQYFGPGTRLLVL.

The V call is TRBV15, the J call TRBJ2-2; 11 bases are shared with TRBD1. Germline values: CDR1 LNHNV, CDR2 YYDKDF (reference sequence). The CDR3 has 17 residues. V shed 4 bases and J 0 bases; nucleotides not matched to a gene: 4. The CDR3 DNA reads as TGTGCCACCAGCAAGGACAGGGGGCACTCGAACACCGGGGAGCTGTTTTTT. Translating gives CATSKDRGHSNTGELFF. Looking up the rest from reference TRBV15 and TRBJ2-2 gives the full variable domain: DAMVIQNPRYQVTQFGKPVTLSCSQTLNHNVMYWYQQKSSQAPKLLFHYYDKDFNNEADTPDNFQSRRPNTSFCFLDIRSPGLGDTAMYLCATSKDRGHSNTGELFFGEGSRLTVL.

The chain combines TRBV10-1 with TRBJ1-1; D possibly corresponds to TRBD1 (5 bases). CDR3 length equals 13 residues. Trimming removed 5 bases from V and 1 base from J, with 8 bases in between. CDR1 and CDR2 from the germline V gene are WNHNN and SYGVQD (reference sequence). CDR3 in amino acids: CASSFDRNTEAFF. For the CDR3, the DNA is TGCGCCAGCAGTTTTGACAGGAACACTGAAGCTTTCTTT.

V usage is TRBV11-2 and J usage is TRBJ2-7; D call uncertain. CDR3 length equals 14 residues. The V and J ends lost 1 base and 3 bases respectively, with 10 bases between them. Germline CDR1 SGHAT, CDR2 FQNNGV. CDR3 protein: CASSLVRADYEQYF. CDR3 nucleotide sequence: TGTGCCAGCAGCTTAGTACGTGCGGACTACGAGCAGTACTTC. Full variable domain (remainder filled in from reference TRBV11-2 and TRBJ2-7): EAGVAQSPRYKIIEKRQSVAFWCNPISGHATLYWYQQILGQGPKLLIQFQNNGVVDDSQLPKDRFSAERLKGVDSTLKIQPAKLEDSAVYLCASSLVRADYEQYFGPGTRLTVT.

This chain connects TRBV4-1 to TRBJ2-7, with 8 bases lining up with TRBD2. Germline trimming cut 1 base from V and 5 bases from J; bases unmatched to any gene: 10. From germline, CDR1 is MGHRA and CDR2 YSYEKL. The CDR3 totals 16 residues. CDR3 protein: CASSQVTSGRPHEQYF. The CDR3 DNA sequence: TGCGCCAGCAGCCAAGTGACCAGCGGGAGACCCCACGAGCAGTACTTC.

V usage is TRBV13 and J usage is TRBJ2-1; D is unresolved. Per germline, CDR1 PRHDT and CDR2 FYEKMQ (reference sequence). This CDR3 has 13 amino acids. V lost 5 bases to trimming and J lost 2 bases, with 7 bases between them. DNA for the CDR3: TGTGCCAGCAGCCAGCTAGCCTACAATGAGCAGTTCTTC. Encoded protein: CASSQLAYNEQFF.

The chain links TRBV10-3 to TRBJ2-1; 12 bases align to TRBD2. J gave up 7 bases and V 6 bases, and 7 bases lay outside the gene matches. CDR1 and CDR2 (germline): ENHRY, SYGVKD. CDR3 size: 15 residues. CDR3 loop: CAISLLAGGGNEQFF. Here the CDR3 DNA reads TGTGCCATCAGCTTACTAGCGGGAGGCGGTAATGAGCAGTTCTTC.

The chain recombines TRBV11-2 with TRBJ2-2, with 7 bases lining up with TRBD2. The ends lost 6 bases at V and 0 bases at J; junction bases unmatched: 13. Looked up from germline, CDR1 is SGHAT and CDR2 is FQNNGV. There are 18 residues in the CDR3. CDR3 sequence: CASRYLRLAVSNTGELFF. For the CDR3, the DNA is TGTGCCAGCAGGTACCTCCGGCTAGCGGTTTCGAACACCGGGGAGCTGTTTTTT.

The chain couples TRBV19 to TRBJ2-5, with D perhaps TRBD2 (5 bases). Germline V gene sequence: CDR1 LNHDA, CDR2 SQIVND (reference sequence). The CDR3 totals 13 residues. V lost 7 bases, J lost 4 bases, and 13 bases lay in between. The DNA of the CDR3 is TGTGCCAGTACCTCGTCCGCGGGAGAGACCCAGTACTTC. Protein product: CASTSSAGETQYF. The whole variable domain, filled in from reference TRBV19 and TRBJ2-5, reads DGGITQSPKYLFRKEGQNVTLSCEQNLNHDAMYWYRQDPGQGLRLIYYSQIVNDFQKGDIAEGYSVSREKKESFPLTVTSAQKNPTAFYLCASTSSAGETQYFGPGTRLLVL.

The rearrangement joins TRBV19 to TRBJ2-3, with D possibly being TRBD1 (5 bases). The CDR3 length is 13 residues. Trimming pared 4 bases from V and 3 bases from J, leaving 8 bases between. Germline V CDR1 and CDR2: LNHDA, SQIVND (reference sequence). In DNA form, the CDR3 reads TGTGCCAGTAGTAGCAGGGAAACAGATACGCAGTATTTT. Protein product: CASSSRETDTQYF.

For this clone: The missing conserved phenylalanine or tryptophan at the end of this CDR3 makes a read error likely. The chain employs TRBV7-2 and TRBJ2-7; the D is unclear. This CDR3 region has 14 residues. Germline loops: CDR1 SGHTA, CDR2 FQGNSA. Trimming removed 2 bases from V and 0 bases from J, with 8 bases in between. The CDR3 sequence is CASSLYSLSYEQYL. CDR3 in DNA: TGTGCCAGCAGCTTATACAGCCTCTCCTACGAGCAGTACCTC.

CDR3 protein: CASSWGQGEISEQYF. The CDR3 DNA follows: TGCGCCAGCAGCTGGGGACAGGGTGAAATTAGCGAGCAGTACTTC. This chain links TRBV5-1 with TRBJ2-5; 9 bases are a match to TRBD1. The J call may be faulty, since TRBJ2-7 better matches the DNA end. The germline V gene has CDR1 SGHRS and CDR2 YFSETQ. The CDR3 sequence is 15 residues long.

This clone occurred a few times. In DNA, the CDR3 is TGTGCCAGTATACCGCAACAGGGGTACACTGAAGCTTTCTTT. This gives the protein CASIPQQGYTEAFF. The chain joins TRBV19 to TRBJ1-1, with 7 bases aligning to TRBD1. This CDR3 has 14 residues. Per the germline V gene, CDR1 is LNHDA and CDR2 is SQIVND (reference sequence). V was pared by 7 bases and J by 3 bases, with 8 bases of the junction left unmatched.

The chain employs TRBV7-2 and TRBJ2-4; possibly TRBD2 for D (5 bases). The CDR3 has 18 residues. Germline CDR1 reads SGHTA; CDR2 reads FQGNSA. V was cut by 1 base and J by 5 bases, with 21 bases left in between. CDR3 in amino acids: CASSLVPLVRGGENIQYF. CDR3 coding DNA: TGTGCCAGCAGCTTAGTACCCCTTGTCCGAGGAGGAGAAAACATTCAGTACTTC. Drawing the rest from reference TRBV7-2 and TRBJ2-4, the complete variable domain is GAGVSQSPSNKVTEKGKDVELRCDPISGHTALYWYRQSLGQGLEFLIYFQGNSAPDKSGLPSDRFSAERTGGSVSTLTIQRTQQEDSAVYLCASSLVPLVRGGENIQYFGAGTRLSVL.

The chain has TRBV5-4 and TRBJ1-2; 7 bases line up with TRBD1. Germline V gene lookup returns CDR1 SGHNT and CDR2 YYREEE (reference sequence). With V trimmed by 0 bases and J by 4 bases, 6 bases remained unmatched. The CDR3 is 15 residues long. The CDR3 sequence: CASSLAVYRGYGYTF. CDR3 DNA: TGTGCCAGCAGCTTGGCGGTGTACAGGGGCTATGGCTACACCTTC.

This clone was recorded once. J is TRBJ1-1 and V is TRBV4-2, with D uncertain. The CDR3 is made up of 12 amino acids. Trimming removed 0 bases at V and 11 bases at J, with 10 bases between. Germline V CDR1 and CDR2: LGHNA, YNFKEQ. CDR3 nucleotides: TGTGCCAGCAGCCAAGATTTCGGTGAGGCTTTCTTT. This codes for CASSQDFGEAFF.

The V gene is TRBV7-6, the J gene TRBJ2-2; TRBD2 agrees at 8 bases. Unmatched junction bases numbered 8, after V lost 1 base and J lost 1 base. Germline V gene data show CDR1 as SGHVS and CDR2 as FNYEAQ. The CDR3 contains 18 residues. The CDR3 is CASSLVLAETLNTGELFF. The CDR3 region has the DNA TGTGCCAGCAGCTTAGTACTAGCGGAGACTTTGAACACCGGGGAGCTGTTTTTT. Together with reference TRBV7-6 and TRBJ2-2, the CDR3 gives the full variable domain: GAGVSQSPRYKVTKRGQDVALRCDPISGHVSLYWYRQALGQGPEFLTYFNYEAQQDKSGLPNDRFSAERPEGSISTLTIQRTEQRDSAMYRCASSLVLAETLNTGELFFGEGSRLTVL.

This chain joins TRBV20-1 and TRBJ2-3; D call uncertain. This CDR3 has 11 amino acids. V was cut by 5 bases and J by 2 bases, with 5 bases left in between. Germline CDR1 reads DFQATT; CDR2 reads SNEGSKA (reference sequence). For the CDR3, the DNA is TGCAGTGCTCTACTCACAGATACGCAGTATTTT. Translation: CSALLTDTQYF.

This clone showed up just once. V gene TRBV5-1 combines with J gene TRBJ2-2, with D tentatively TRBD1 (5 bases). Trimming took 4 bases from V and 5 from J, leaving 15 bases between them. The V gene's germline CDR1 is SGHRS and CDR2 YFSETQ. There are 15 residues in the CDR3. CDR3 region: CASSREQGGTGELFF. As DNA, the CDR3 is TGCGCCAGCAGCCGAGAGCAGGGCGGAACCGGGGAGCTGTTTTTT.

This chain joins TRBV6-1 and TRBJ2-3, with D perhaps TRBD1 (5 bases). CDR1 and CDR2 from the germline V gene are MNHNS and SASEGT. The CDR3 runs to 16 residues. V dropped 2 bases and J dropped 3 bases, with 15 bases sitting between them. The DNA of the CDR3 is TGTGCCAGCAGTGAACGTGCAGGGTCGGCAACAGATACGCAGTATTTT. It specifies CASSERAGSATDTQYF.